The sequence of this T cell receptor beta chain was determined in a study of T cell responses to AZD1222 COVID-19 vaccine. Points from the study as a whole: Spike-spanning, vaccine-associated CD4 TCRs were dominant at 160-218 and 743-854. Unmutated variant regions reportedly attract nearly half of all spike-specific TCRs. Among those given AZD1222, only five or six were seropositive at baseline.

Trimming removed 0 bases from V and 2 bases from J, with 12 bases in between. Germline lookup yields CDR1 SGDLS and CDR2 YYNGEE. This CDR3 comprises 15 residues. On this clone itself: The antigen is undetermined.

The data were produced by immunoSEQ multiplex PCR, yet TCRdb's version contains in-frame clones alone and is incomplete. The data show about 120,000 clones, with approximately 85% seen just once and about 8.5% held by the top ten. The specimen comprised peripheral blood, sampled on day 0 of AZD1222 vaccination. The V call is TRBV9, the J call TRBJ2-7; D is perhaps TRBD1 or TRBD2 (5 bases each). The receptor was isolated from an adult in good health. CDR3 DNA sequence: TGTGCCAGCAGCGTAGCTCCCGGGACCACCTACGAGCAGTACTTC. This encodes CASSVAPGTTYEQYF.